Presented here are 8 T cell receptor beta chains from one specimen sequenced in a study of breast tumors, draining lymph nodes, adjacent tissues. The lymph nodes were axillary draining lymph nodes from breast cancer patients. TCRdb reprocessed the multiplex PCR reads with MiXCR, giving one entry per CDR3 protein. This sample yields over 200,000 distinct CDR3 sequences, of which around 32% are seen a single time; more than 1.3% belongs to the top ten. Sequences were obtained from axillary lymph node tissue. These TCRs come from a female donor with breast cancer. Some clones in this sample may be carry-over from other donors' samples.

This clonotype showed up just a few times. This chain uses TRBV9 with TRBJ1-1, with 7 bases that match TRBD1. Germline CDR1 and CDR2: SGDLS and YYNGEE. With V trimmed by 4 bases and J by 1 base, 4 bases remained unmatched. The length of the CDR3 is 14 residues. The CDR3 spells CASSTSGGNTEAFF. CDR3 DNA: TGTGCCAGCAGCACCTCAGGGGGGAACACTGAAGCTTTCTTT.

This clonotype was observed a few times. A read error is possible here, since a much larger clone lies one base away. This rearrangement joins TRBV11-3 to TRBJ2-5, with 8 bases identical to TRBD1. Germline V gene sequence: CDR1 SGHNT, CDR2 YENEEA. The CDR3 has 16 amino acids. The CDR3 loop is CASSKTGAVGAETPYF. CDR3 DNA: TGTGCCAGCAGCAAGACAGGGGCAGTGGGGGCAGAGACCCCGTACTTC.

This chain joins TRBV9 and TRBJ2-4; D perhaps matches TRBD2 (6 bases). CDR1 and CDR2 from the germline V gene are SGDLS and YYNGEE. The ends were cut back, 0 bases at V and 7 bases at J, with 11 bases in the middle. The CDR3 is 14 amino acids. In nucleotides, the CDR3 is TGTGCCAGCAGCGTAGGAGGAGGGTTGAACATTCAGTACTTC. Translating gives CASSVGGGLNIQYF.

This clonotype was seen many times. The chain couples TRBV12-5 to TRBJ2-3; TRBD1 might be the D (6 bases). CDR1 and CDR2 (germline): LGHNT, FRNRAP. Between the trimmed V and J ends, which lost 3 bases and 2 bases, there was a span of 15 bases. The CDR3 contains 16 residues. CDR3 DNA sequence: TGTGCTAGTGGTTTAGGGTTAGGGGGTTACACAGATACGCAGTATTTT. Amino acid sequence: CASGLGLGGYTDTQYF.

This clonotype has a count of ten or more. This sequence joins TRBV10-3 and TRBJ2-7; 8 bases map to TRBD1. The junction had 10 bases not matched to a gene; V was cut back by 4 bases and J by 5 bases. The CDR3 spans 15 residues. Germline V lookup: CDR1 ENHRY, CDR2 SYGVKD. CDR3 protein: CAISGSGQGLDEQYF. CDR3 DNA sequence: TGTGCCATCAGTGGCTCCGGACAGGGCTTGGACGAGCAGTACTTC.

This clonotype was found many times. The chain has TRBV10-3 and TRBJ2-7; 7 nucleotides align to TRBD1. V gave up 3 bases and J gave up 3 bases; unmatched junction bases: 5. The CDR3 has 14 amino acids. Per germline, CDR1 ENHRY and CDR2 SYGVKD. The CDR3 DNA follows: TGTGCCATCAGTGACGGGACAGATGACTACGAGCAGTACTTC. This sequence encodes CAISDGTDDYEQYF.

The chain uses TRBV10-2 and TRBJ1-1, with D tentatively TRBD1 (5 bases). The germline CDR1 and CDR2 sequences are WSHSY and SAAADI. V gave up 0 bases and J gave up 11 bases, with 16 bases separating them. The CDR3 is made up of 14 amino acids. DNA for the CDR3: TGCGCCAGCAGTGAGTCGGGGGGAAGCATGGAGGCTTTCTTT. It encodes CASSESGGSMEAFF.

Remarks on this clonotype: This may come from a read error, since a much larger clone is one base off. Here the CDR3 DNA reads TGTGCCAGCAGCTTACAGGGGCCAGCTACGCAGTATTTT. Translated, it gives CASSLQGPATQYF. The chain couples TRBV11-2 to TRBJ2-3; a possible D gene is TRBD1 (6 bases). The CDR3 consists of 13 residues. Trimming took 2 bases from V and 8 from J, leaving 11 bases between them. Looked up from germline, CDR1 is SGHAT and CDR2 is FQNNGV. The full variable domain, in which reference TRBV11-2 and TRBJ2-3 provide the parts outside the CDR3, is EAGVAQSPRYKIIEKRQSVAFWCNPISGHATLYWYQQILGQGPKLLIQFQNNGVVDDSQLPKDRFSAERLKGVDSTLKIQPAKLEDSAVYLCASSLQGPATQYFGPGTRLTVL.